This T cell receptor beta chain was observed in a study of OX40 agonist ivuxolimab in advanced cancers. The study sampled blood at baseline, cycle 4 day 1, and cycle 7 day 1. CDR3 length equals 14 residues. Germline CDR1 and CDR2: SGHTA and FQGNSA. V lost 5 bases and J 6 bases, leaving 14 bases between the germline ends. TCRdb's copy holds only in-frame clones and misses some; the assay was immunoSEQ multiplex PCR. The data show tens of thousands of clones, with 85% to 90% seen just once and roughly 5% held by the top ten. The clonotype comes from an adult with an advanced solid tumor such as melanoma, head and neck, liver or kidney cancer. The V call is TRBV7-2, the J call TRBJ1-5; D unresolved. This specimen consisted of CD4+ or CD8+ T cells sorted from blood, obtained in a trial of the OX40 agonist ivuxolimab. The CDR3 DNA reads TGTGCCAGCAGCCTCCAGCCAATCAGTCAGCCCCAGCATTTT. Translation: CASSLQPISQPQHF.